This note documents a single T cell receptor beta chain sequence. Its matching antigen is unknown. The donors (healthy individuals) were bone marrow donors. These data originate in a study of cytomegalovirus exposure and HLA in healthy donors. Study-wide context: T cells numbering about 180 million yielded some 110 million unique TCR beta sequences in an earlier analysis.

From germline, CDR1 is MNHEY and CDR2 SVGAGI. V lost 7 bases and J 0 bases, leaving 16 bases between the germline ends. This CDR3 is 15 amino acids long. The primer mix had 60 Vbeta and 13 Jbeta primers. TCRdb's table, derived via immunoSEQ multiplex PCR, lists solely in-frame clones and lacks some. The table records 150,000 to 200,000 clones, roughly 80% of them present only once. The study's findings and limits: Altogether, about 160 TCR beta chains were recorded as cytomegalovirus-associated. In a later analysis, most CMV-associated TCR beta chains appeared HLA-restricted.

The sequence came from a male donor in good health and CMV-seronegative. The chain combines TRBV6-5 with TRBJ2-7; a weak D match, TRBD2 (6 bases). Sequencing input: PBMCs. In nucleotides, the CDR3 is TGTGCCAGCAAAAATACCGGGGGTAGCTCCTACGAGCAGTACTTC. Translating gives CASKNTGGSSYEQYF.